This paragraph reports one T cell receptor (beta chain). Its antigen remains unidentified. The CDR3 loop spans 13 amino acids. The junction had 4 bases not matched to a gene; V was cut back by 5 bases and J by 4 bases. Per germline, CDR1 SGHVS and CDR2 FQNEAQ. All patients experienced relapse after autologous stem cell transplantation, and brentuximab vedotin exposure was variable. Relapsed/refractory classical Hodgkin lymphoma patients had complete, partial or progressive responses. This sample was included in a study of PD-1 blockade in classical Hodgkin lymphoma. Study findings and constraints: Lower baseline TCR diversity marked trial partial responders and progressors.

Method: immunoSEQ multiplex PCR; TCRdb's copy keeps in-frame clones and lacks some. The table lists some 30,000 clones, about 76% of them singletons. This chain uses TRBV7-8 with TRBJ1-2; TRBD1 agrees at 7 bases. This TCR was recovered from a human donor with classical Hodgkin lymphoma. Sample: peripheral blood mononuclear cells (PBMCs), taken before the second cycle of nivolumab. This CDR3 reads CASSPQGSYGYTF. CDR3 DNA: TGTGCCAGCAGCCCACAGGGGAGCTATGGCTACACCTTC. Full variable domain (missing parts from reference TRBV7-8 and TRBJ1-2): GAGVSQSPRYKVAKRGQDVALRCDPISGHVSLFWYQQALGQGPEFLTYFQNEAQLDKSGLPSDRFFAERPEGSVSTLKIQRTQQEDSAVYLCASSPQGSYGYTFGSGTRLTVV.